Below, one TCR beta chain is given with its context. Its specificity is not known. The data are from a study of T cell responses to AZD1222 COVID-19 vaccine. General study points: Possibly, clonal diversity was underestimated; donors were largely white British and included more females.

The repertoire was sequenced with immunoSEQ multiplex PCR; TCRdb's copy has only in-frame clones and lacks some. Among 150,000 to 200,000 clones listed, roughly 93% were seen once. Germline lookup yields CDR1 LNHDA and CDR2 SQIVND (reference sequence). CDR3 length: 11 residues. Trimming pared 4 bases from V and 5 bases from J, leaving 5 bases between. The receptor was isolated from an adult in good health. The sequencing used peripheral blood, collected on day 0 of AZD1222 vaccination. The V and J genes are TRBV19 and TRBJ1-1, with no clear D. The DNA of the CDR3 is TGTGCCAGTAGTACGAGAACTGAAGCTTTCTTT. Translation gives CASSTRTEAFF.